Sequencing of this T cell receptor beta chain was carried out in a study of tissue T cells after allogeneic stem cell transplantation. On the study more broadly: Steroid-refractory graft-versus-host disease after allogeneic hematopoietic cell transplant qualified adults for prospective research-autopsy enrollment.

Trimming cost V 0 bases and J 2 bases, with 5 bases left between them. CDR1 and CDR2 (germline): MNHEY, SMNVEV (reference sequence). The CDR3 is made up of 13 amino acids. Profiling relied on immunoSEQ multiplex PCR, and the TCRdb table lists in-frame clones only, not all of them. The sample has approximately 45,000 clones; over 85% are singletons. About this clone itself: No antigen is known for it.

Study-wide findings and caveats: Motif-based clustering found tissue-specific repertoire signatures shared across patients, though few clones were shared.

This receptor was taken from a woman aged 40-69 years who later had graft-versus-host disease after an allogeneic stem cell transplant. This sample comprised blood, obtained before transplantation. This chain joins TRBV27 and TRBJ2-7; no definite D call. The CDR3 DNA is TGTGCCAGCAGTTTATCAGGACCCTACGAGCAGTACTTC. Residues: CASSLSGPYEQYF.